The clone carrying this T cell receptor (beta chain) came up many times. These data come from a study of blood T cell repertoires in COVID-19. Study context: PBMCs, B-cell-depleted T cells, or T cells provided the cDNA or gDNA that made up the material.

Germline V gives CDR1 SGHAT, CDR2 FQNNGV. The CDR3 is 15 residues long. Trimming at V came to 2 bases and at J to 7 bases, leaving 5 bases not matched to a gene. Clinical history as reported by participants underpinned cohort assignment. In the original processing: It was from reference gene primer amplification that nucleated cell counts were estimated. Clones were sequenced by immunoSEQ multiplex PCR, and TCRdb holds only the in-frame ones, with some missing. The V and J calls and clone size were taken over from that table, and D and trimming were inferred from the DNA. This sample has some 240,000 clones; 86% occur once, and the top ten carry 3.3%.

Sequencing used PBMCs or T cells enriched from blood (not recorded which). The clonotype originates from a woman in her 40s with acute COVID-19. V is TRBV11-2 and J is TRBJ2-5; TRBD2 aligns across 12 bases. CDR3 nucleotides: TGTGCCAGCAGCTTATCTAGCGGGAGGGCCGCGACCCAGTACTTC. Protein sequence: CASSLSSGRAATQYF.